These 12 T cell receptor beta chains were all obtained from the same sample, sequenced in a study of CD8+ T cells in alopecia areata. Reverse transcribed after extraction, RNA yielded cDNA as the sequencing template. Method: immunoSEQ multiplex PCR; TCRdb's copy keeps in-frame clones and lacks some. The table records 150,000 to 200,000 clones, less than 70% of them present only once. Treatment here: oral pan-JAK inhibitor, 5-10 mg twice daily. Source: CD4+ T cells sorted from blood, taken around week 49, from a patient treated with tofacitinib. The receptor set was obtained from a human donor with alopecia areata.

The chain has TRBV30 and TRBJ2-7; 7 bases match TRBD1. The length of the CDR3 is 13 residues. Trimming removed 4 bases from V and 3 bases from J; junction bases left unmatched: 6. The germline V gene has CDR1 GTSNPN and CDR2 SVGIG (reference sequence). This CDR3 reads CAWTTGHRYEQYF. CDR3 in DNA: TGTGCCTGGACGACAGGGCACCGCTACGAGCAGTACTTC.

As DNA, the CDR3 is TGTGCCAGCAGACCCGACAGGGGCTCTGACTATGGCTACACCTTC. This translates into CASRPDRGSDYGYTF. This chain joins TRBV27 and TRBJ1-2; 8 nucleotides agree with TRBD1. The ends lost 6 bases at V and 3 bases at J; junction bases unmatched: 9. The CDR3 runs to 15 residues. The germline V gene has CDR1 MNHEY and CDR2 SMNVEV (reference sequence).

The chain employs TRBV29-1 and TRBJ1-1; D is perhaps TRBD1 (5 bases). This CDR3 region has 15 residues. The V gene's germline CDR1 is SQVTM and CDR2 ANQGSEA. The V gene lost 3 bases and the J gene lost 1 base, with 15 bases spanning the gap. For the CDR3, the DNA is TGCAGCGTTGATAGTAGGGGTCAGGGGAACACTGAAGCTTTCTTT. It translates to CSVDSRGQGNTEAFF.

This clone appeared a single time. In DNA form, the CDR3 reads TGTGCCCAAGGAAGACAGGGGAACACTGAAGCTTTCTTT. Translation gives CAQGRQGNTEAFF. V and J are TRBV30 and TRBJ1-1; TRBD1 agrees at 7 bases. J lost 1 base, V lost 8 bases, and 7 bases had no gene match. The length of the CDR3 is 13 residues. Germline V gene data show CDR1 as GTSNPN and CDR2 as SVGIG (reference sequence).

For the CDR3, the DNA is TGTGCCACCAGCAGAGATCGAGGGGAGACCCAGTACTTC. Its protein product is CATSRDRGETQYF. The chain combines TRBV15 with TRBJ2-5; a possible D gene is TRBD2 (5 bases). Trimming removed 0 bases at V and 5 bases at J, with 7 bases between. CDR3 length equals 13 residues. From germline, CDR1 is LNHNV and CDR2 YYDKDF (reference sequence). Variable domain in full (rest from reference TRBV15 and TRBJ2-5): DAMVIQNPRYQVTQFGKPVTLSCSQTLNHNVMYWYQQKSSQAPKLLFHYYDKDFNNEADTPDNFQSRRPNTSFCFLDIRSPGLGDTAMYLCATSRDRGETQYFGPGTRLLVL.

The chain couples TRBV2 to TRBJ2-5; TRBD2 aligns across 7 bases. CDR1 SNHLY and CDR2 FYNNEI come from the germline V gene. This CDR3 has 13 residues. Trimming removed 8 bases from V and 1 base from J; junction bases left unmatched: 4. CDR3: CASHRLAQETQYF. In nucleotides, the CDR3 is TGTGCCAGCCACAGACTAGCCCAAGAGACCCAGTACTTC.

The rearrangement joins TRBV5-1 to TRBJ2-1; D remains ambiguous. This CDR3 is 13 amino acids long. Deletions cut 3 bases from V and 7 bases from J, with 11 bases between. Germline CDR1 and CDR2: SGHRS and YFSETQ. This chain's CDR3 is CASSSAAKNEQFF. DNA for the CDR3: TGCGCCAGCAGCTCGGCCGCGAAGAATGAGCAGTTCTTC.

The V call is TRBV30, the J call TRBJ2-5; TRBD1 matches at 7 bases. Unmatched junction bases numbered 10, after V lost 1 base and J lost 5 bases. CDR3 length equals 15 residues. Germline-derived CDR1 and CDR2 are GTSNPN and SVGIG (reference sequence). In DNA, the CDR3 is TGTGCCTGGAGTGCCGACAGGGCCATGGGGGAGACCCAGTACTTC. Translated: CAWSADRAMGETQYF.

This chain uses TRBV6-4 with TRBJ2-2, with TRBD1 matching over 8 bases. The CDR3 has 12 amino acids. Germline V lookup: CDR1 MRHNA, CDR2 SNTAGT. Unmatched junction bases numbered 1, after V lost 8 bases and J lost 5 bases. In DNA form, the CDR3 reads TGTGCCAGCGGACAGGGAACCGGGGAGCTGTTTTTT. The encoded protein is CASGQGTGELFF.

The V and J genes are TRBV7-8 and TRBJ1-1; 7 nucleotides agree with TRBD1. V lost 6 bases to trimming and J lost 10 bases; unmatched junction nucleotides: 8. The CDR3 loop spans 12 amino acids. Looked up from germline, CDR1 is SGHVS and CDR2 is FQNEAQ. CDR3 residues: CASSPTGVGAFF. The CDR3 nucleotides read TGTGCCAGCAGTCCCACAGGGGTGGGAGCTTTCTTT.

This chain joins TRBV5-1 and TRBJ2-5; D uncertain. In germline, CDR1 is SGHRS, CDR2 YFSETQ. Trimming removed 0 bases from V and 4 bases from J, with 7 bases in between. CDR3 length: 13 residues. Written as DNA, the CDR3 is TGCGCCAGCAGCTTGGAACAGAGAGAGACCCAGTACTTC. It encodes CASSLEQRETQYF.

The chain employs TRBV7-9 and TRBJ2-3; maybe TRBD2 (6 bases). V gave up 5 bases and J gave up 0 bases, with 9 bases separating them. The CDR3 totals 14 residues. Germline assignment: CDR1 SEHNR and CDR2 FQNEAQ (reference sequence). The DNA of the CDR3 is TGTGCCAGCAGCGCCGGGACTAGCACAGATACGCAGTATTTT. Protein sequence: CASSAGTSTDTQYF.